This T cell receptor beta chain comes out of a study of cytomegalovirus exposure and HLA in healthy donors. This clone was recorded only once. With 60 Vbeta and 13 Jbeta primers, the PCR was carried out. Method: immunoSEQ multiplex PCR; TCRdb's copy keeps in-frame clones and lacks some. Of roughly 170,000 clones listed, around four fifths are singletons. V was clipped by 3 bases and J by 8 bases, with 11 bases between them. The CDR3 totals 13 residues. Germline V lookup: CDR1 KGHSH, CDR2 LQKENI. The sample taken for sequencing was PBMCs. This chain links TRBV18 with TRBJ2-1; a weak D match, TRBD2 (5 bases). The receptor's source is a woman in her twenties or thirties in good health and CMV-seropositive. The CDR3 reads CASSPPTIDEQFF. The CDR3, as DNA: TGTGCCAGCTCACCCCCGACTATCGATGAGCAGTTCTTC.